This TCR beta chain emerged from a study of T cell responses to AZD1222 COVID-19 vaccine. V shed 2 bases and J shed 2 bases, with 6 bases lying between them. Germline CDR1 is MNHEY and CDR2 is SVGAGI. The CDR3 is 13 residues long. Study-level results: Researchers report vaccine-associated CD4 TCRs spanning spike, with dominance at 160-218 and 743-854. Clonal diversity may have been underestimated in mostly white British donors.

Clones were sequenced by immunoSEQ multiplex PCR, and TCRdb holds only the in-frame ones, with some missing. The specimen's table records over 120,000 clones. As to this clone: What it binds is not known.

The chain joins TRBV6-5 to TRBJ1-2; no clear D gene. The specimen sequenced was peripheral blood. This receptor was taken from an adult in good health. Written as DNA, the CDR3 is TGTGCCAGCAGTTACAGAGCCAACTATGGCTACACCTTC. It encodes CASSYRANYGYTF.